Listed below are T cell receptor beta chains from one sample, sequenced in a study of cytomegalovirus exposure and HLA in healthy donors. TCRdb's table, derived via immunoSEQ multiplex PCR, lists solely in-frame clones and lacks some. The sample has about 130,000 clones, 8.5% to 10% seen once. The sequencing sample was made of PBMCs. The receptors were gathered from a middle-aged man in good health and CMV-seronegative. Both conserved end residues are part of each CDR3. A D gene is named only where the DNA matches it firmly. Expanded clones are given a class, and other clones once, few, many or no size at all.

d_call j_call v_call clone_size cdr3_aa cdr3_nt
TRBD1 TRBJ1-1 TRBV7-8 . CASSYLGQGRTEAFF TGTGCCAGCAGCTACCTGGGACAGGGTAGGACTGAAGCTTTCTTT
. TRBJ2-1 TRBV9 . CASSVGRASYNEQFF TGTGCCAGCAGCGTAGGCAGGGCCTCCTACAATGAGCAGTTCTTC
TRBD1 TRBJ1-1 TRBV6-5 few CASSAGQENTEAFF TGTGCCAGCAGTGCCGGACAGGAGAACACTGAAGCTTTCTTT
TRBD2 TRBJ2-2 TRBV7-8 few CASSFELAGDTGELFF TGTGCCAGCAGCTTCGAACTAGCGGGGGATACCGGGGAGCTGTTTTTT
. TRBJ2-2 TRBV7-8 few CASSLGPPSGRELFF TGTGCCAGCAGCCTGGGGCCCCCAAGTGGCCGGGAGCTGTTTTTT
. TRBJ2-7 TRBV14 . CASSQDIDYEQYF TGTGCCAGCAGCCAAGACATAGACTACGAGCAGTACTTC
. TRBJ1-2 TRBV10-3 few CAIRNRVPPNYGYTF TGTGCCATCAGGAACAGGGTCCCACCCAACTATGGCTACACCTTC
. TRBJ1-2 TRBV27 few CASSLFYGTNYGYTF TGTGCCAGCAGTTTATTCTACGGTACTAACTATGGCTACACCTTC
. TRBJ1-5 TRBV6-1 few CASSPLRANQPQHF TGTGCCAGCAGCCCACTCAGGGCGAATCAGCCCCAGCATTTT
. TRBJ2-1 TRBV12-5 few CASGPRGGAGHNEQFF TGTGCTAGTGGTCCAAGAGGCGGGGCAGGGCACAATGAGCAGTTCTTC
TRBD1 TRBJ1-1 TRBV6-1 . CASRTGQRQNTEAFF TGTGCCAGCAGGACGGGACAGCGGCAGAACACTGAAGCTTTCTTT
TRBD1 TRBJ2-6 TRBV5-4 few CASSLQGPGANVLTF TGTGCCAGCAGCTTACAGGGGCCTGGGGCCAACGTCCTGACTTTC
. TRBJ1-5 TRBV28 few CATHSSNQPQHF TGTGCCACCCATTCCAGCAATCAGCCCCAGCATTTT
. TRBJ1-6 TRBV11-2 . CASSLFPGQSSYNSPLHF TGTGCCAGCAGCTTATTCCCAGGGCAGAGCTCCTATAATTCACCCCTCCACTTT
. TRBJ1-5 TRBV28 . CASLLESDSNQPQHF TGTGCCAGCCTATTGGAGAGTGATAGCAATCAGCCCCAGCATTTT
TRBD1 TRBJ2-1 TRBV19 . CASSPSGTGDYNEQFF TGTGCCAGTAGTCCCTCCGGGACAGGGGATTACAATGAGCAGTTCTTC
. TRBJ1-1 TRBV19 . CASTAIGGGEAFF TGTGCCAGTACCGCGATAGGGGGGGGTGAAGCTTTCTTT
TRBD1 TRBJ2-7 TRBV6-1 few CASSELARGTYEQYF TGTGCCAGCAGTGAACTTGCCAGGGGGACCTACGAGCAGTACTTC
. TRBJ2-7 TRBV27 . CASSLRGGPPYEQYF TGTGCCAGCAGTTTAAGGGGGGGGCCCCCCTACGAGCAGTACTTC
TRBD2 TRBJ2-1 TRBV11-3 few CASSLSGGAYNEQFF TGTGCCAGCAGCTTAAGCGGGGGGGCCTACAATGAGCAGTTCTTC
. TRBJ2-2 TRBV21-1 few CASSREMNTGELFF TGTGCCAGCAGCAGAGAGATGAACACCGGGGAGCTGTTTTTT
. TRBJ2-7 TRBV7-9 . CASSPPDRSSYEQYF TGTGCCAGCAGCCCCCCCGACAGATCCTCCTACGAGCAGTACTTC
. TRBJ1-2 TRBV5-1 few CASSSDSNGYTF TGCGCCAGCAGCTCGGACAGTAATGGCTACACCTTC
TRBD1 TRBJ1-4 TRBV27 . CASSPLRDRGEKLFF TGTGCCAGCAGTCCCCTCCGGGACAGGGGCGAAAAACTGTTTTTT
. TRBJ1-1 TRBV5-5 . CASSSGFRNTEAFF TGTGCCAGCAGTTCAGGGTTCCGGAACACTGAAGCTTTCTTT